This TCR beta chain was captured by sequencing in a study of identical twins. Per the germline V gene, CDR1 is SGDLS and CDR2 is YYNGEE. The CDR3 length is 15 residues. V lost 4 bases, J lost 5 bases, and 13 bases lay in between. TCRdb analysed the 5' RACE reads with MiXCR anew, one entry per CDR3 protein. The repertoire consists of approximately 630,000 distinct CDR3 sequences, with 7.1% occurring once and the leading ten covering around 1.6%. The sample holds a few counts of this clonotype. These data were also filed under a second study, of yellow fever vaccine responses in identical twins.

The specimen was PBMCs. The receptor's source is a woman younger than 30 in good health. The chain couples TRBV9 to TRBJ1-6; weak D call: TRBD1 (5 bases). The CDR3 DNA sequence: TGTGCCAGCAGCCCGGGGGGGGGAAATAATTCACCCCTCCACTTT. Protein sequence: CASSPGGGNNSPLHF.